This T cell receptor beta chain was sequenced during a study of somatic mutations in cytotoxic T cells in rheumatoid arthritis. Authors' data handling: Large patient CD8+ clones, those above 1%, rarely matched published virus-specific TCRB sequences. Assay: immunoSEQ multiplex PCR; the TCRdb copy retains only in-frame clones and omits some. That table supplies the V and J calls and clone size; D and trimming were determined from the DNA. The sample includes roughly 4,000 clones, under 95% of them seen just once. A note on this clone: The antigen is not known.

Study results and caveats: Rising age went with increasing CD8+ clonality in rheumatoid arthritis patients; healthy controls showed no such increase.

The sample consisted of CD8+ T cells sorted from blood. The TCR originated in a woman aged 55-70 years with rheumatoid arthritis.

The CDR3 DNA is TGTGCCAGCAGCCAGGGGACAGGGCTAAACTACGAGCAGTACGTC. This encodes CASSQGTGLNYEQYV. The V and J genes are TRBV4-2 and TRBJ2-7; TRBD1 matches at 9 bases. J gave up 3 bases and V 3 bases, and 6 bases lay outside the gene matches. This CDR3 has 15 amino acids. From germline, CDR1 is LGHNA and CDR2 YNFKEQ.